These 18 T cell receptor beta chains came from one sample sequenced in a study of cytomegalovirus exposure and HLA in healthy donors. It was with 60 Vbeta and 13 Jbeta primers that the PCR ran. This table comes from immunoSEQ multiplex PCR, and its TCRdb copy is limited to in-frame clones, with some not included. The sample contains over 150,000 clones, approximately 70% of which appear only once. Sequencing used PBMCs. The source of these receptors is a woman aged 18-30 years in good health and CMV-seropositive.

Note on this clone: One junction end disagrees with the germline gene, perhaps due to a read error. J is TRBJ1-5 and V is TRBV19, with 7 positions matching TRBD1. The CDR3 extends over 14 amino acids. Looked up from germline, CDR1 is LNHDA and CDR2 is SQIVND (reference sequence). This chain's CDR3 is CASSVDRDNQPQHF. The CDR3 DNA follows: TGTGCCAGTAGTGTAGACAGGGACAATCAGCCCCAGCATTTT.

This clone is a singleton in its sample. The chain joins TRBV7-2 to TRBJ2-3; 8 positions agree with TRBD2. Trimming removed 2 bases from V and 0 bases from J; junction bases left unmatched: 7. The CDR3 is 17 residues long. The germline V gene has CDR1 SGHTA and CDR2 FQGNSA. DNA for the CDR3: TGTGCCAGCAGCTTAAGGCGGGGGGTGGGGAGCACAGATACGCAGTATTTT. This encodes CASSLRRGVGSTDTQYF.

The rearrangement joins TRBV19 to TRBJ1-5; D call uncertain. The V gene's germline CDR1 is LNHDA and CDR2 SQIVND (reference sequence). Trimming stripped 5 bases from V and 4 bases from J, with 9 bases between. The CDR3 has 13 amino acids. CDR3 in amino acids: CASSPRVNQPQHF. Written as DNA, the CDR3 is TGTGCCAGTAGTCCACGGGTTAATCAGCCCCAGCATTTT.

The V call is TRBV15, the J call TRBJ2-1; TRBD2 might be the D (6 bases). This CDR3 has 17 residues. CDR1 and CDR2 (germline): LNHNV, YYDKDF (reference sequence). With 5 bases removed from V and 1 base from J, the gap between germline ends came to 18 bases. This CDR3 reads CATSRTRGTLSYNEQFF. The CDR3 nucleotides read TGTGCCACCAGCCGAACACGGGGGACTCTTTCCTACAATGAGCAGTTCTTC.

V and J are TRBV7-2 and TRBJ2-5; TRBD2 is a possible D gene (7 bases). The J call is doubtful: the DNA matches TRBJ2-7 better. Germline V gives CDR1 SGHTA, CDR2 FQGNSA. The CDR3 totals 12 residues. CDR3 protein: CASGGAIGEQYF. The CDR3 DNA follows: TGTGCCAGCGGGGGGGCTATTGGCGAGCAGTACTTC.

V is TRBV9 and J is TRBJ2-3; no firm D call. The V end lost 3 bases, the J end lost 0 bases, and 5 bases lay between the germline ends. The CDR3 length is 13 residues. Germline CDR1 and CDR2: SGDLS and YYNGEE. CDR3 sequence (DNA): TGTGCCAGCAGCGGCGGTAGCACAGATACGCAGTATTTT. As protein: CASSGGSTDTQYF.

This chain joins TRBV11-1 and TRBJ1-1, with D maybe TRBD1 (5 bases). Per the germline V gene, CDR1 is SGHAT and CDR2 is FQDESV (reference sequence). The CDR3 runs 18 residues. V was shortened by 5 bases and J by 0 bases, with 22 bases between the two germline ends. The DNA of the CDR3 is TGTGCCAGCAGCCCATTTCCCCCAGCAGGGCGCATGAACACTGAAGCTTTCTTT. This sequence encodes CASSPFPPAGRMNTEAFF.

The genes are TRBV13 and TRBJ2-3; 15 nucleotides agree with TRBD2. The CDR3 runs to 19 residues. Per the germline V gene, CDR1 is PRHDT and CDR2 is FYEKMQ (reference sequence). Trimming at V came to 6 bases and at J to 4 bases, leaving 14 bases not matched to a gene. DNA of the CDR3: TGTGCCAGCAGTTCAGGACTAGCGGGGGGGAAGGTACAGGCAGATACGCAGTATTTT. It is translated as CASSSGLAGGKVQADTQYF.

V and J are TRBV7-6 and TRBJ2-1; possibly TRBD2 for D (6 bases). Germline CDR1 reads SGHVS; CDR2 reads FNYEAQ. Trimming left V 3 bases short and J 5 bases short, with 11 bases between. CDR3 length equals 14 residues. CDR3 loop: CASSLSGVDNEQFF. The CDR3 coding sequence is TGTGCCAGCAGCTTGTCGGGGGTTGACAATGAGCAGTTCTTC. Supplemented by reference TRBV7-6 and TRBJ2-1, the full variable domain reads GAGVSQSPRYKVTKRGQDVALRCDPISGHVSLYWYRQALGQGPEFLTYFNYEAQQDKSGLPNDRFSAERPEGSISTLTIQRTEQRDSAMYRCASSLSGVDNEQFFGPGTRLTVL.

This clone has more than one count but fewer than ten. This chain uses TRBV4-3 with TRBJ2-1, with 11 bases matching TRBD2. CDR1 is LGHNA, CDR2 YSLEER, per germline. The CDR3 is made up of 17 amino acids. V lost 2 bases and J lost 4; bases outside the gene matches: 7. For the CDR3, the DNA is TGCGCCAGCAGCCAATCCTTAGCGGGGGGGGCTTACAATGAGCAGTTCTTC. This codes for CASSQSLAGGAYNEQFF.

CDR3 sequence: CASNQQGSVTEAFF. The CDR3 region has the DNA TGTGCCAGCAACCAACAGGGATCGGTAACTGAAGCTTTCTTT. V is TRBV6-6 and J is TRBJ1-1, with a possible D match to TRBD1 (6 bases). CDR3 length: 14 amino acids. Germline V gene data show CDR1 as MNHNY and CDR2 as SVGAGI (reference sequence). V was clipped by 7 bases and J by 5 bases, with 17 bases between them.

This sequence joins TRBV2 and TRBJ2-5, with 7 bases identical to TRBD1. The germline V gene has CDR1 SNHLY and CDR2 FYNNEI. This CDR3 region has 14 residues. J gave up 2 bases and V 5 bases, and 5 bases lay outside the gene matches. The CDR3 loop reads CASSTGQIQETQYF. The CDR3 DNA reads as TGTGCCAGCAGTACGGGACAGATTCAAGAGACCCAGTACTTC.

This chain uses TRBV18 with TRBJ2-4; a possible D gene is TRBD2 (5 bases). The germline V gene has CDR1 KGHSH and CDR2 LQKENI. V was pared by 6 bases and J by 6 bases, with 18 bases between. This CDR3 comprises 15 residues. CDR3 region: CASSLVAQEGNIQYF. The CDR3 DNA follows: TGTGCCAGCTCCCTCGTGGCCCAAGAGGGAAACATTCAGTACTTC.

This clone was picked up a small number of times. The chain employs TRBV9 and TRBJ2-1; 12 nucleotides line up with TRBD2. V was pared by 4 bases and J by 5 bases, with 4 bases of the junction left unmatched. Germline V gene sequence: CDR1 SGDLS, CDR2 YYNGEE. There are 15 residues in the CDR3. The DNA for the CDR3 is TGTGCCAGCAGCCCCAGGACTAGCGGGGACAATGAGCAGTTCTTC. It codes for CASSPRTSGDNEQFF.

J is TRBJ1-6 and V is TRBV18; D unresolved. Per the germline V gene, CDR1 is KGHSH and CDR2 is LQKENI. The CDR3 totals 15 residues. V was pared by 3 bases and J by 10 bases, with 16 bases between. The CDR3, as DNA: TGTGCCAGCTCACCCCCGGGCCTTGGAGGCTCACCCCTCCACTTT. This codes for CASSPPGLGGSPLHF.

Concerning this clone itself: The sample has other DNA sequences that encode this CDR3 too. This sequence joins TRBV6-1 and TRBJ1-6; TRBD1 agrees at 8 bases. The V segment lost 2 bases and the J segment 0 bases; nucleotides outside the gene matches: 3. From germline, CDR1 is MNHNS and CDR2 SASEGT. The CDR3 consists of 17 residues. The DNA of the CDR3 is TGTGCCAGCAGTGAATTAACAGGGGGCTCCTATAATTCACCCCTCCACTTT. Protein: CASSELTGGSYNSPLHF.

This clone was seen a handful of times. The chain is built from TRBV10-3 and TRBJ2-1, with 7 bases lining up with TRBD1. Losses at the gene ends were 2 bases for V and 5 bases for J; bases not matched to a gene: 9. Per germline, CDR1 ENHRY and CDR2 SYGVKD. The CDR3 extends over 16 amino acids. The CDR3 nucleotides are TGTGCCATCAGTGAGACGGGACAGCAACCAAACAATGAGCAGTTCTTC. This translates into CAISETGQQPNNEQFF.

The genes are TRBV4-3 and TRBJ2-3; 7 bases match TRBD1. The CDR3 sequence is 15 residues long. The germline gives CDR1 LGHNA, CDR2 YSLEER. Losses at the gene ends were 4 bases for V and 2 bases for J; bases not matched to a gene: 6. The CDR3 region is CASSPEGQNTDTQYF. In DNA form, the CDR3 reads TGCGCCAGCAGCCCCGAGGGACAGAACACAGATACGCAGTATTTT.